This is a list of T cell receptor beta chains from one sample in a study of T cell changes during pregnancy in multiple sclerosis. The protocol was immunoSEQ multiplex PCR, while the TCRdb copy is restricted to in-frame clones and leaves out a portion. Found here are about 120,000 clones, roughly 92% of them singletons; the top ten hold less than 7.5%. Sequencing used peripheral blood, obtained before pregnancy. The receptor set was obtained from a female donor with multiple sclerosis, enrolled in a pregnancy study. Both conserved end residues are part of each CDR3. Each record gives: V gene, clone size, D gene, J gene, CDR3 protein, CDR3 DNA. D genes are given only for firm matches. Rows give clone size only sometimes, using once, few, many, or a class for an expanded clone.

v_call: TRBV4-1; clone_size: few; d_call: TRBD1; j_call: TRBJ1-2; cdr3_aa: CASSQGTGERYGYTF; cdr3_nt: TGCGCCAGCAGCCAGGGGACAGGGGAACGCTATGGCTACACCTTC
v_call: TRBV19; clone_size: NA; d_call: NA; j_call: TRBJ2-4; cdr3_aa: CASSARVAKNIQYF; cdr3_nt: TGTGCCAGTAGTGCCAGGGTAGCCAAAAACATTCAGTACTTC
v_call: TRBV30; clone_size: NA; d_call: TRBD2; j_call: TRBJ2-3; cdr3_aa: CAWSPPISGSTDTQYF; cdr3_nt: TGTGCCTGGAGCCCGCCTATTAGCGGGAGCACAGATACGCAGTATTTT
v_call: TRBV5-6; clone_size: NA; d_call: NA; j_call: TRBJ2-7; cdr3_aa: CASTQQDDIFYEQYF; cdr3_nt: TGTGCCAGCACCCAACAAGACGACATTTTCTACGAGCAGTACTTC
v_call: TRBV28; clone_size: NA; d_call: TRBD1; j_call: TRBJ1-2; cdr3_aa: CASREDRGYGYTF; cdr3_nt: TGTGCCAGCAGGGAGGACAGGGGTTATGGCTACACCTTC
v_call: TRBV5-1; clone_size: NA; d_call: NA; j_call: TRBJ2-1; cdr3_aa: CASSFGQGGENEQFF; cdr3_nt: TGCGCCAGCAGCTTTGGACAGGGAGGGGAAAATGAGCAGTTCTTC
v_call: TRBV28; clone_size: NA; d_call: NA; j_call: TRBJ1-2; cdr3_aa: CASSLRGGWYGYTF; cdr3_nt: TGTGCCAGCAGTTTACGGGGGGGATGGTATGGCTACACCTTC
v_call: TRBV11-2; clone_size: NA; d_call: NA; j_call: TRBJ1-2; cdr3_aa: CASSRGGALGYGYTF; cdr3_nt: TGTGCCAGCAGCCGAGGGGGGGCGCTTGGCTATGGCTACACCTTC
v_call: TRBV25-1; clone_size: NA; d_call: NA; j_call: TRBJ2-1; cdr3_aa: CASSAADRNAEQFF; cdr3_nt: TGTGCCAGCAGTGCAGCGGATAGAAACGCTGAGCAGTTCTTC
v_call: TRBV4-2; clone_size: NA; d_call: NA; j_call: TRBJ1-1; cdr3_aa: CASSHIGEGTEAFF; cdr3_nt: TGTGCCAGCAGCCACATTGGGGAGGGGACTGAAGCTTTCTTT
v_call: TRBV19; clone_size: NA; d_call: NA; j_call: TRBJ2-1; cdr3_aa: CASRPTRTSLYNEQFF; cdr3_nt: TGTGCCAGTAGGCCGACTCGTACTAGCCTATACAATGAGCAGTTCTTC
v_call: TRBV30; clone_size: few; d_call: NA; j_call: TRBJ2-2; cdr3_aa: CAWSVGATGELFF; cdr3_nt: TGTGCCTGGAGTGTAGGGGCGACCGGGGAGCTGTTTTTT
v_call: TRBV19; clone_size: NA; d_call: NA; j_call: TRBJ2-7; cdr3_aa: CASRKRTAPYEQYF; cdr3_nt: TGTGCCAGTAGGAAAAGGACAGCGCCCTACGAGCAGTACTTC
v_call: TRBV28; clone_size: NA; d_call: TRBD1; j_call: TRBJ1-5; cdr3_aa: CASSLMGQGEGGQPQHF; cdr3_nt: TGTGCCAGCAGTTTAATGGGACAGGGAGAAGGAGGTCAGCCCCAGCATTTT
v_call: TRBV29-1; clone_size: NA; d_call: NA; j_call: TRBJ2-7; cdr3_aa: CSVLADTPYEQYF; cdr3_nt: TGCAGCGTTTTAGCGGACACCCCCTACGAGCAGTACTTC
v_call: TRBV7-2; clone_size: NA; d_call: TRBD2; j_call: TRBJ2-2; cdr3_aa: CASSPALAGGPGGELFF; cdr3_nt: TGTGCCAGCAGCCCAGCGCTAGCGGGAGGGCCGGGCGGGGAGCTGTTTTTT
v_call: TRBV7-3; clone_size: NA; d_call: NA; j_call: TRBJ2-3; cdr3_aa: CASSPQGTTDTQYF; cdr3_nt: TGTGCCAGCAGCCCCCAGGGCACCACAGATACGCAGTATTTT
v_call: TRBV19; clone_size: NA; d_call: NA; j_call: TRBJ1-5; cdr3_aa: CASSIEAVRGQPQHF; cdr3_nt: TGTGCCAGTAGTATTGAGGCAGTACGGGGTCAGCCCCAGCATTTT
v_call: TRBV23-1; clone_size: NA; d_call: TRBD2; j_call: TRBJ2-7; cdr3_aa: CASLTCGGYKREESSYEQYF; cdr3_nt: TGCGCCAGTCTCACATGCGGGGGGTATAAGCGGGAGGAGAGCTCCTACGAGCAGTACTTC
v_call: TRBV11-2; clone_size: NA; d_call: NA; j_call: TRBJ2-6; cdr3_aa: CASSLEGLGSGANVLTF; cdr3_nt: TGTGCCAGCAGCTTAGAGGGACTCGGCTCTGGGGCCAACGTCCTGACTTTC
v_call: TRBV19; clone_size: NA; d_call: NA; j_call: TRBJ1-2; cdr3_aa: CASSPGGGYTF; cdr3_nt: TGTGCCAGTAGTCCCGGGGGGGGCTACACCTTC
v_call: TRBV6-6; clone_size: NA; d_call: NA; j_call: TRBJ1-1; cdr3_aa: CASSYSKGGSTEAFF; cdr3_nt: TGTGCCAGCAGTTACTCAAAGGGAGGAAGTACTGAAGCTTTCTTT
v_call: TRBV5-6; clone_size: NA; d_call: NA; j_call: TRBJ2-7; cdr3_aa: CASSFGGLGGVHEQYF; cdr3_nt: TGTGCCAGCAGCTTTGGGGGGTTAGGAGGTGTGCACGAGCAGTACTTC
v_call: TRBV30; clone_size: NA; d_call: NA; j_call: TRBJ1-1; cdr3_aa: CAWTPGSPNTEAFF; cdr3_nt: TGTGCCTGGACCCCGGGAAGCCCGAACACTGAAGCTTTCTTT
v_call: TRBV29-1; clone_size: NA; d_call: TRBD1; j_call: TRBJ2-7; cdr3_aa: CSVRTGVYEQYF; cdr3_nt: TGCAGCGTCAGGACAGGGGTATACGAGCAGTACTTC
v_call: TRBV10-3; clone_size: NA; d_call: TRBD1; j_call: TRBJ2-7; cdr3_aa: CAITRDRGHEQYF; cdr3_nt: TGTGCCATCACTCGGGACAGGGGGCACGAGCAGTACTTC
v_call: TRBV27; clone_size: NA; d_call: NA; j_call: TRBJ1-2; cdr3_aa: CASSLSGSSNYGYTF; cdr3_nt: TGTGCCAGCAGTTTATCGGGCAGTTCTAACTATGGCTACACCTTC
v_call: TRBV5-1; clone_size: NA; d_call: TRBD2; j_call: TRBJ2-7; cdr3_aa: CASSVTSGVSYEQYF; cdr3_nt: TGCGCCAGCAGCGTGACTAGCGGGGTCTCCTACGAGCAGTACTTC
v_call: TRBV2; clone_size: NA; d_call: TRBD2; j_call: TRBJ2-3; cdr3_aa: CASSWTSGRGTDTQYF; cdr3_nt: TGTGCCAGCAGTTGGACTAGCGGGAGGGGCACAGATACGCAGTATTTT
v_call: TRBV6-6; clone_size: NA; d_call: NA; j_call: TRBJ2-1; cdr3_aa: CASRGALQFNEQFF; cdr3_nt: TGTGCCAGCAGGGGCGCCCTTCAGTTCAATGAGCAGTTCTTC
v_call: TRBV19; clone_size: NA; d_call: NA; j_call: TRBJ2-1; cdr3_aa: CASGQLYNEQFF; cdr3_nt: TGTGCCAGCGGACAGCTCTACAATGAGCAGTTCTTC
v_call: TRBV9; clone_size: NA; d_call: TRBD1; j_call: TRBJ1-2; cdr3_aa: CASSAGPGQKSYGYTF; cdr3_nt: TGTGCCAGCAGCGCTGGTCCGGGACAGAAGTCTTATGGCTACACCTTC
v_call: TRBV7-9; clone_size: NA; d_call: NA; j_call: TRBJ1-5; cdr3_aa: CASSSDSSNQPQHF; cdr3_nt: TGTGCCAGCAGCTCGGACAGTAGCAATCAGCCCCAGCATTTT
v_call: TRBV5-1; clone_size: once; d_call: TRBD2; j_call: TRBJ2-3; cdr3_aa: CASSLEAGGRTDTQYF; cdr3_nt: TGCGCCAGCAGCTTGGAAGCGGGGGGCCGCACAGATACGCAGTATTTT
v_call: TRBV19; clone_size: NA; d_call: NA; j_call: TRBJ1-5; cdr3_aa: CASSPRTDSNQPQHF; cdr3_nt: TGTGCCAGTAGTCCCCGGACAGATAGCAATCAGCCCCAGCATTTT
v_call: TRBV6-5; clone_size: NA; d_call: NA; j_call: TRBJ2-7; cdr3_aa: CASSSSGSYEQYF; cdr3_nt: TGTGCCAGCAGTTCGTCCGGGAGCTACGAGCAGTACTTC
v_call: TRBV7-2; clone_size: NA; d_call: NA; j_call: TRBJ1-3; cdr3_aa: CASSFGSGVGSGNTIYF; cdr3_nt: TGTGCCAGCAGCTTTGGGTCGGGGGTAGGGTCTGGAAACACCATATATTTT
v_call: TRBV18; clone_size: NA; d_call: NA; j_call: TRBJ1-4; cdr3_aa: CASSPPGGTNEKLFF; cdr3_nt: TGTGCCAGCTCACCACCTGGGGGGACTAATGAAAAACTGTTTTTT
v_call: TRBV14; clone_size: once; d_call: TRBD2; j_call: TRBJ2-5; cdr3_aa: CASSQPSGRAQYF; cdr3_nt: TGTGCCAGCAGCCAACCTAGCGGGAGGGCCCAGTACTTC
v_call: TRBV28; clone_size: NA; d_call: NA; j_call: TRBJ2-7; cdr3_aa: CASSLIPYEQYF; cdr3_nt: TGTGCCAGCAGTCTAATTCCCTACGAGCAGTACTTC
v_call: TRBV6-5; clone_size: NA; d_call: TRBD2; j_call: TRBJ2-7; cdr3_aa: CASSLRLAGGKNEQYF; cdr3_nt: TGTGCCAGCAGTTTGCGACTAGCGGGAGGGAAAAACGAGCAGTACTTC
v_call: TRBV5-1; clone_size: NA; d_call: TRBD2; j_call: TRBJ2-7; cdr3_aa: CASSSRLAGAHEQYF; cdr3_nt: TGCGCCAGCAGCTCTCGACTAGCGGGAGCCCACGAGCAGTACTTC
v_call: TRBV18; clone_size: NA; d_call: TRBD2; j_call: TRBJ2-5; cdr3_aa: CASSQIAGGQETQYF; cdr3_nt: TGTGCCAGCTCGCAAATAGCGGGAGGACAAGAGACCCAGTACTTC
v_call: TRBV6-1; clone_size: NA; d_call: TRBD2; j_call: TRBJ2-2; cdr3_aa: CASSEVLAGTNTGELFF; cdr3_nt: TGTGCCAGCAGCGAAGTACTAGCGGGAACGAACACCGGGGAGCTGTTTTTT
v_call: TRBV19; clone_size: NA; d_call: TRBD2; j_call: TRBJ2-1; cdr3_aa: CASSKGLAGVNNEQFF; cdr3_nt: TGTGCCAGTTCAAAGGGGTTAGCGGGGGTAAACAATGAGCAGTTCTTC
v_call: TRBV5-4; clone_size: NA; d_call: TRBD2; j_call: TRBJ2-3; cdr3_aa: CASSLGLAGSTDTQYF; cdr3_nt: TGTGCCAGCAGCTTGGGACTAGCGGGCAGCACAGATACGCAGTATTTT
v_call: TRBV29-1; clone_size: NA; d_call: TRBD1; j_call: TRBJ1-1; cdr3_aa: CSVEKQGAGEAFF; cdr3_nt: TGCAGCGTTGAAAAACAGGGGGCTGGTGAAGCTTTCTTT
v_call: TRBV14; clone_size: NA; d_call: TRBD2; j_call: TRBJ2-1; cdr3_aa: CASSQTSGRTNEQFF; cdr3_nt: TGTGCCAGCAGCCAAACTAGCGGGAGAACCAATGAGCAGTTCTTC
v_call: TRBV7-2; clone_size: NA; d_call: NA; j_call: TRBJ2-1; cdr3_aa: CASSLASGRDNEQFF; cdr3_nt: TGTGCCAGCAGCTTAGCGTCGGGTCGGGACAATGAGCAGTTCTTC
v_call: TRBV2; clone_size: NA; d_call: NA; j_call: TRBJ1-1; cdr3_aa: CARSRKRDTEAFF; cdr3_nt: TGTGCCAGGAGTCGGAAACGGGACACTGAAGCTTTCTTT
v_call: TRBV6-5; clone_size: NA; d_call: NA; j_call: TRBJ1-1; cdr3_aa: CASNLNMNTEAFF; cdr3_nt: TGTGCCAGCAACCTGAACATGAACACTGAAGCTTTCTTT
v_call: TRBV7-3; clone_size: NA; d_call: TRBD1; j_call: TRBJ2-6; cdr3_aa: CASSLTRTGAGANVLTF; cdr3_nt: TGTGCCAGCAGCTTAACGCGGACAGGGGCTGGGGCCAACGTCCTGACTTTC
v_call: TRBV7-2; clone_size: NA; d_call: TRBD2; j_call: TRBJ2-2; cdr3_aa: CASSLRWGLAGTGELFF; cdr3_nt: TGTGCCAGCAGCTTACGTTGGGGACTAGCGGGGACCGGGGAGCTGTTTTTT
v_call: TRBV18; clone_size: NA; d_call: TRBD1; j_call: TRBJ2-3; cdr3_aa: CASSLQTGSGTDTQYF; cdr3_nt: TGTGCCAGCTCACTCCAGACAGGGTCGGGAACAGATACGCAGTATTTT
v_call: TRBV2; clone_size: NA; d_call: TRBD2; j_call: TRBJ2-2; cdr3_aa: CASIPLSGSSGELFF; cdr3_nt: TGTGCCAGCATTCCATTAAGCGGGAGCTCCGGGGAGCTGTTTTTT
v_call: TRBV30; clone_size: NA; d_call: TRBD1; j_call: TRBJ1-2; cdr3_aa: CAGLTGDESYGYTF; cdr3_nt: TGTGCCGGACTGACAGGGGATGAATCCTATGGCTACACCTTC
v_call: TRBV7-2; clone_size: NA; d_call: NA; j_call: TRBJ1-1; cdr3_aa: CASSTDRNTEAFF; cdr3_nt: TGTGCCAGCAGCACGGACAGGAACACTGAAGCTTTCTTT
v_call: TRBV18; clone_size: NA; d_call: TRBD1; j_call: TRBJ1-1; cdr3_aa: CASSPLGQGNTEAFF; cdr3_nt: TGTGCCAGCTCACCACTGGGACAGGGGAACACTGAAGCTTTCTTT
v_call: TRBV5-4; clone_size: NA; d_call: TRBD2; j_call: TRBJ2-1; cdr3_aa: CASSPAGGRTYNEQFF; cdr3_nt: TGTGCCAGCAGCCCAGCGGGAGGGCGGACCTACAATGAGCAGTTCTTC